The rows below give T cell receptor beta chains drawn from one sample of a study of T cell changes during pregnancy in multiple sclerosis. TCRdb keeps only in-frame clones here, not all; method: immunoSEQ multiplex PCR. Among about 92,000 clones listed, over 80% were seen once. Sequencing used peripheral blood, obtained in the first trimester of pregnancy. These receptors all come from a female donor with multiple sclerosis, enrolled in a pregnancy study. The CDR3 runs from the conserved cysteine through the conserved F or W. Rows may omit the clone size; those that give it use once, few, many or a size class.

NA	TRBJ2-3	TRBV27	CASSPSTSGRSDTQYF
NA	TRBJ2-1	TRBV6-1	CASSERTLSYNEQFF
NA	TRBJ2-5	TRBV10-3	CAISELAGFAQGETQYF
NA	TRBJ1-4	TRBV5-4	CASSPTGGSEKLFF
NA	TRBJ2-5	TRBV5-1	CASSLQGETQYF
NA	TRBJ2-7	TRBV25-1	CASSRGGPRQYF
NA	TRBJ1-2	TRBV29-1	CSEWTPNYGYTF
once	TRBJ2-7	TRBV11-2	CASSPFTRDEQYF
NA	TRBJ2-3	TRBV27	CASSLTLVSTDTQYF
NA	TRBJ1-4	TRBV11-3	CASSLDGEELFF
NA	TRBJ2-7	TRBV5-1	CASSFAGGQSYEQYF
NA	TRBJ2-5	TRBV5-1	CASSLGGGGSETQYF
NA	TRBJ1-1	TRBV28	CASSLTRDLYTEAFF
NA	TRBJ2-7	TRBV25-1	CASSEWTSGVEQYF